What follows are 2 T cell receptor beta chains derived from one specimen sequenced in a study of CD8+ T cells in alopecia areata. Treatment noted: oral pan-JAK inhibitor, 5-10 mg twice daily. Sequencing templates came from extracted RNA that was reverse transcribed into cDNA. Assay used: immunoSEQ multiplex PCR; TCRdb lists only in-frame clones, some missing. The sample includes approximately 160,000 clones, around three fifths of them seen just once. The input for sequencing was CD4+ T cells sorted from blood, taken at week 24, from a patient treated with tofacitinib. Receptors were obtained from a human donor with alopecia areata.

This clone was observed a few times. This CDR3 is also generated by other DNA sequences in the sample. The chain couples TRBV13 to TRBJ1-5, with unresolved D. CDR3 length: 12 residues. Germline values: CDR1 PRHDT, CDR2 FYEKMQ (reference sequence). Trimming shortened V by 5 bases and J by 3 bases, and 5 bases separated the two germline ends. The CDR3 DNA is TGTGCCAGCAGCCTGTCCAATCAGCCCCAGCATTTT. Translation gives CASSLSNQPQHF.

The chain joins TRBV30 to TRBJ2-1; a weak D match, TRBD2 (5 bases). In germline, CDR1 is GTSNPN, CDR2 SVGIG (reference sequence). This CDR3 is 16 amino acids long. Trimming shortened V by 0 bases and J by 0 bases, and 12 bases separated the two germline ends. The CDR3 loop reads CAWSVPRGLSYNEQFF. The CDR3 nucleotides read TGTGCCTGGAGTGTACCACGAGGGCTCTCCTACAATGAGCAGTTCTTC. Complete variable domain (other parts from reference TRBV30 and TRBJ2-1): SQTIHQWPATLVQPVGSPLSLECTVEGTSNPNLYWYRQAAGRGLQLLFYSVGIGQISSEVPQNLSASRPQDRQFILSSKKLLLSDSGFYLCAWSVPRGLSYNEQFFGPGTRLTVL.